The T cell receptor beta chain under discussion was sequenced for a study of blood T cell repertoires in COVID-19. The repertoire was sequenced with immunoSEQ multiplex PCR; TCRdb's copy has only in-frame clones and lacks some. The sample yields approximately 500,000 clones, approximately 89% seen once. Sequenced sample: peripheral blood. This TCR came from a man aged 18 to 35 with COVID-19, enrolled during active disease.

The CDR3 nucleotides read TGTGCCAGCAGCTTACCCCGGGACAGGAGCTCCTACGAGCAGTACTTC. It encodes CASSLPRDRSSYEQYF. This chain joins TRBV11-2 and TRBJ2-7; 8 nucleotides agree with TRBD1. V was clipped by 2 bases and J by 0 bases; unmatched bases: 6. The CDR3 totals 16 residues. Germline values: CDR1 SGHAT, CDR2 FQNNGV.